This T cell receptor (beta chain) emerged from a study of OX40 agonist ivuxolimab in advanced cancers. CDR1 and CDR2 (germline): KGHSH, LQKENI. Germline trimming cut 4 bases from V and 4 bases from J; bases unmatched to any gene: 4. This CDR3 comprises 14 residues. The assay was immunoSEQ multiplex PCR, and TCRdb's table has in-frame clones only and misses some. Of 85,000 to 100,000 clones in the sample, approximately 94% were seen once. Study results and caveats: Clonal expansion was among the lowest in partial responders at 0.1-3.0 mg/kg, especially CD8+. Some patients who did not respond also had low normalized T-cell clonal expansion.

A note on this clone: Antigen: not known.

The sample consisted of CD4+ or CD8+ T cells sorted from blood, taken in a trial of the OX40 agonist ivuxolimab. The rearrangement joins TRBV18 to TRBJ2-3; 8 nucleotides match TRBD1. This TCR came from an adult with an advanced solid tumor such as melanoma, head and neck, liver or kidney cancer. The CDR3 DNA is TGTGCCAGCTCACTCGGACAGGGCCCAGATACGCAGTATTTT. This codes for CASSLGQGPDTQYF. Variable domain in full (rest from reference TRBV18 and TRBJ2-3): NAGVMQNPRHLVRRRGQEARLRCSPMKGHSHVYWYRQLPEEGLKFMVYLQKENIIDESGMPKERFSAEFPKEGPSILRIQQVVRGDSAAYFCASSLGQGPDTQYFGPGTRLTVL.